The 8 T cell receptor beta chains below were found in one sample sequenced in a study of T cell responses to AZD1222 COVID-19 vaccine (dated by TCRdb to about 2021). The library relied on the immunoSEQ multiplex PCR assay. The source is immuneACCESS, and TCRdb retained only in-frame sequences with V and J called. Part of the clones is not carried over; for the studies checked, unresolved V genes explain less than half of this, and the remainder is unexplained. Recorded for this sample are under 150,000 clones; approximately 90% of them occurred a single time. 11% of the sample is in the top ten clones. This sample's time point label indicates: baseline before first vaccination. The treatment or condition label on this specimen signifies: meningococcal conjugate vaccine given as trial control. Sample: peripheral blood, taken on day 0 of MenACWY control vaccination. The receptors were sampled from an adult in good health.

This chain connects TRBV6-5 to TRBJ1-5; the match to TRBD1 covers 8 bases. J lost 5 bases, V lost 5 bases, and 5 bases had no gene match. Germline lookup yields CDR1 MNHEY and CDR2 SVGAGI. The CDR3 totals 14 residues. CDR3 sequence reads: CASSLGQGYQPQHF. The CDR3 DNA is TGTGCCAGCAGTCTCGGACAGGGTTATCAGCCCCAGCATTTT.

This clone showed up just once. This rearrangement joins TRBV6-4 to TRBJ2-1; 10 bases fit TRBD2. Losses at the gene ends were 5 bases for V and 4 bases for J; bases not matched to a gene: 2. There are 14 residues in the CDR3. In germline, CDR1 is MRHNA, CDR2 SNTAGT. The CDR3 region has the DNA TGTGCCAGCAGTCCGACTAGCGGGTACAATGAGCAGTTCTTC. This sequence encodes CASSPTSGYNEQFF.

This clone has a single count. The CDR3 spells CASSALGWPSSYEQYF. The CDR3 coding sequence is TGCGCCAGCAGTGCTCTGGGGTGGCCGAGCTCCTACGAGCAGTACTTC. The rearrangement links TRBV10-2 to TRBJ2-7; no definite D call. The V gene lost 4 bases and the J gene lost 0 bases, with 16 bases spanning the gap. The CDR3 covers 16 residues. Per germline, CDR1 WSHSY and CDR2 SAAADI.

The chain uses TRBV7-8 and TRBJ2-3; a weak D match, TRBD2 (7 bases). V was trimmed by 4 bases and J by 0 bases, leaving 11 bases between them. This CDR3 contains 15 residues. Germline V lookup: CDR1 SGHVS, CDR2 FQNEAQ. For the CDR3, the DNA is TGTGCCAGCAGCTGGGGGCGGGAGAGCACAGATACGCAGTATTTT. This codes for CASSWGRESTDTQYF.

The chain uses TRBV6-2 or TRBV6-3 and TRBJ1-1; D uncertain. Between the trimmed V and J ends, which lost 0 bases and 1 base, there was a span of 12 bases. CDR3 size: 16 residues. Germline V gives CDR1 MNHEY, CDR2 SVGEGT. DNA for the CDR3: TGTGCCAGCAGTTACTCGTGGGCAGCTGGGAACACTGAAGCTTTCTTT. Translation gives CASSYSWAAGNTEAFF.

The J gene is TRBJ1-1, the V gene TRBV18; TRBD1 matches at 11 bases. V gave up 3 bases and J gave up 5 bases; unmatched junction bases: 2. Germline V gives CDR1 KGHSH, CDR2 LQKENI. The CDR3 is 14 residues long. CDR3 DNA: TGTGCCAGCTCACCGGGACAGGGGGGAACTGAAGCTTTCTTT. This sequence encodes CASSPGQGGTEAFF. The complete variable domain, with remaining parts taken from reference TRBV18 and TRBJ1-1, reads NAGVMQNPRHLVRRRGQEARLRCSPMKGHSHVYWYRQLPEEGLKFMVYLQKENIIDESGMPKERFSAEFPKEGPSILRIQQVVRGDSAAYFCASSPGQGGTEAFFGQGTRLTVV.

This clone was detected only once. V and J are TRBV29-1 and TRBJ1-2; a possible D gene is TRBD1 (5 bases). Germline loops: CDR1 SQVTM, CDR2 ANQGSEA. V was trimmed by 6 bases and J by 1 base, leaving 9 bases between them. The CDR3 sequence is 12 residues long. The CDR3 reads CSVGDGNYGYTF. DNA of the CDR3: TGCAGCGTGGGGGACGGTAACTATGGCTACACCTTC. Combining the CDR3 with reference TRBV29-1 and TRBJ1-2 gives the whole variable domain SAVISQKPSRDICQRGTSLTIQCQVDSQVTMMFWYRQQPGQSLTLIATANQGSEATYESGFVIDKFPISRPNLTFSTLTVSNMSPEDSSIYLCSVGDGNYGYTFGSGTRLTVV.

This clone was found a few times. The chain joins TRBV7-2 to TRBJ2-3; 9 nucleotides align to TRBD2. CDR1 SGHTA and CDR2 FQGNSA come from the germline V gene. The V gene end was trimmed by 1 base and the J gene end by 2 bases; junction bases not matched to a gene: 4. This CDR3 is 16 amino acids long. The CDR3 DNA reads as TGTGCCAGCAGCTTAGGTCCTAGCGGGAACACAGATACGCAGTATTTT. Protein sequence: CASSLGPSGNTDTQYF.